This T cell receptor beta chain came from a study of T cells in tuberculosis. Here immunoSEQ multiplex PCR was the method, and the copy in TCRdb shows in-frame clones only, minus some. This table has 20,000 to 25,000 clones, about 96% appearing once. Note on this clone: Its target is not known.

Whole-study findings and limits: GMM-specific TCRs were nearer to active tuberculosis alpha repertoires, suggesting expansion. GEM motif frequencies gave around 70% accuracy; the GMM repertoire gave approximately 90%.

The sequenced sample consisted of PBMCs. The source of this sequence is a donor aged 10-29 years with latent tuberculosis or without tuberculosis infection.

The CDR3 nucleotides are TGTGCCAGCAGGAGCCCCGGGTCCAGAGGCTACACCTTC. This translates into CASRSPGSRGYTF. V is TRBV2 and J is TRBJ1-2; D gene uncertain. This CDR3 region has 13 residues. The germline gives CDR1 SNHLY, CDR2 FYNNEI. Trimming took off 6 bases at V and 8 bases at J, with 16 bases between the two ends. The variable domain in full, with the rest retrieved from reference TRBV2 and TRBJ1-2, is EPEVTQTPSHQVTQMGQEVILRCVPISNHLYFYWYRQILGQKVEFLVSFYNNEISEKSEIFDDQFSVERPDGSNFTLKIRSTKLEDSAMYFCASRSPGSRGYTFGSGTRLTVV.